This T cell receptor beta chain appears in the sequencing data of a study of cytomegalovirus exposure and HLA in healthy donors. Per the germline V gene, CDR1 is MGHRA and CDR2 is YSYEKL. The V segment lost 3 bases and the J segment 1 base; nucleotides outside the gene matches: 9. The CDR3 has 18 residues. Using immunoSEQ multiplex PCR, the repertoire was profiled, and TCRdb retains in-frame clones only, with some absent. The sample consists of 150,000 to 200,000 clones, around four fifths of them appearing once. This TCR was sampled from a man aged 18-30 years in good health and CMV-seropositive. Sequenced material: PBMCs. The rearrangement links TRBV4-1 to TRBJ2-1; 10 bases are shared with TRBD2. DNA of the CDR3: TGCGCCAGCAGCCATCGACAGGCAGCGGGAGGGTCCTACAATGAGCAGTTCTTC. Translating gives CASSHRQAAGGSYNEQFF.